These 21 T cell receptor beta chains were all obtained from the same sample, sequenced in a study of T cells in Graves' hyperthyroidism and ophthalmopathy. RNA transcripts served as the template for amplifying TCR beta CDR3 regions. Carried out on the TCR CDR3, a first-round RT-PCR used the HTBI primer set. TCRdb reprocessed the multiplex PCR reads with MiXCR, giving one entry per CDR3 protein. The sample consists of over 120,000 distinct CDR3 sequences, around 20% of them appearing once. Sequenced: blood. These receptors were obtained from a woman in her 50s with Graves' hyperthyroidism that later progressed to Graves' ophthalmopathy.

The chain combines TRBV19 with TRBJ2-6; TRBD1 matches at 7 bases. V was clipped by 11 bases and J by 2 bases; unmatched bases: 9. CDR1 and CDR2 from the germline V gene are LNHDA and SQIVND (reference sequence). The CDR3 is 15 amino acids. The CDR3 sequence: CASSTGLAGANVLTF. CDR3 in DNA: TGTGCCTCATCGACAGGGCTCGCTGGGGCCAACGTCCTGACTTTC.

This clonotype was seen at least ten times. This rearrangement joins TRBV3-1 to TRBJ2-1, with D perhaps TRBD1 (6 bases). The germline V gene has CDR1 LGHDT and CDR2 YNNKEL (reference sequence). The CDR3 length is 18 residues. Trimming pared 2 bases from V and 4 bases from J, leaving 21 bases between. The CDR3 loop reads CASSQFWGKQQGYNEQFF. DNA for the CDR3: TGTGCCAGCAGCCAATTTTGGGGAAAACAACAGGGTTACAATGAGCAGTTCTTC.

At least ten counts were recorded for this clonotype. J is TRBJ1-2 and V is TRBV5-1; D is undetermined. The CDR3 extends over 13 amino acids. Trimming shortened V by 2 bases and J by 2 bases, and 7 bases separated the two germline ends. CDR1 and CDR2 (germline): SGHRS, YFSETQ. The CDR3 protein is CASSLVMNYGYTF. The CDR3 DNA follows: TGCGCCAGCAGCTTAGTGATGAACTATGGCTACACCTTC.

The rearrangement uses TRBV28 and TRBJ2-5, with D maybe TRBD1 (7 bases). V lost 6 bases and J lost 4, with 12 bases in between. The length of the CDR3 is 13 residues. Germline values: CDR1 MDHEN, CDR2 SYDVKM. The CDR3 coding sequence is TGTGCCAGCAGGGAGGGACAGCGAGAGACCCAGTACTTC. Its translation is CASREGQRETQYF.

The chain links TRBV6-5 to TRBJ2-2, with 9 bases lining up with TRBD1. The V gene's germline CDR1 is MNHEY and CDR2 SVGAGI. The CDR3 is 16 residues long. V was pared by 0 bases and J by 4 bases, with 3 bases of the junction left unmatched. CDR3 coding DNA: TGTGCCAGCAGTTACTCGGGACAGGGAACCACCGGGGAGCTGTTTTTT. Its protein product is CASSYSGQGTTGELFF.

This chain connects TRBV6-5 to TRBJ2-5; no clear D gene. Germline V lookup: CDR1 MNHEY, CDR2 SVGAGI. This CDR3 contains 15 residues. V lost 3 bases to trimming and J lost 1 base, with 12 bases between them. CDR3 region: CASSYNKGIQETQYF. The CDR3 DNA reads as TGTGCCAGCAGTTATAACAAGGGAATCCAAGAGACCCAGTACTTC.

This chain links TRBV20-1 with TRBJ2-5; TRBD2 agrees at 9 bases. This CDR3 region has 13 residues. Germline V gene data show CDR1 as DFQATT and CDR2 as SNEGSKA (reference sequence). After removal of 1 base from V and 3 bases from J, the junction contained 0 bases not matched to a gene. CDR3 residues: CSARGTSEETQYF. CDR3 in DNA: TGCAGTGCTAGAGGGACTAGCGAAGAGACCCAGTACTTC.

This clonotype was seen repeatedly, ten times or more. The gene calls are TRBV30 and TRBJ1-1, with D possibly being TRBD1 (5 bases). V lost 5 bases and J lost 5, with 9 bases in between. The CDR3 runs 11 residues. The germline CDR1 and CDR2 sequences are GTSNPN and SVGIG (reference sequence). CDR3 sequence: CAWQGGTEAFF. CDR3 in DNA: TGTGCCTGGCAGGGAGGGACTGAAGCTTTCTTT.

In its sample, this clonotype was seen many times. The chain uses TRBV27 and TRBJ1-1; D uncertain. CDR3 length: 14 residues. The germline V and J ends were trimmed by 3 bases and 0 bases, with 8 bases remaining between them. Germline lookup yields CDR1 MNHEY and CDR2 SMNVEV (reference sequence). CDR3 amino acids: CASSFQPLNTEAFF. As DNA, the CDR3 is TGTGCCAGCAGTTTTCAGCCCTTGAACACTGAAGCTTTCTTT.

The sample holds many counts of this clonotype. The gene calls are TRBV5-6 and TRBJ2-1, with D tentatively TRBD2 (6 bases). This CDR3 has 15 residues. The germline V and J ends were trimmed by 2 bases and 7 bases, with 16 bases remaining between them. Germline loops: CDR1 SGHDT, CDR2 YYEEEE. CDR3 DNA sequence: TGTGCCAGCAGCTTACGGGGGAGGATTGTGAATGAGCAGTTCTTC. This gives the protein CASSLRGRIVNEQFF.

There are many counts of this clonotype. V and J are TRBV2 and TRBJ1-1; D gene ambiguous. The V end was cut by 5 bases, the J end by 0 bases, with 7 bases between. Germline-derived CDR1 and CDR2 are SNHLY and FYNNEI. This CDR3 is built from 13 residues. The CDR3 sequence: CASSLTMNTEAFF. The CDR3, as DNA: TGTGCCAGCAGTCTAACCATGAACACTGAAGCTTTCTTT. Based on the CDR3 plus reference TRBV2 and TRBJ1-1, the full variable domain is EPEVTQTPSHQVTQMGQEVILRCVPISNHLYFYWYRQILGQKVEFLVSFYNNEISEKSEIFDDQFSVERPDGSNFTLKIRSTKLEDSAMYFCASSLTMNTEAFFGQGTRLTVV.

The gene calls are TRBV2 and TRBJ1-6, with a tentative D call TRBD1 (5 bases). Trimming cost V 4 bases and J 0 bases, with 13 bases left between them. This CDR3 is 17 amino acids long. Germline V gene lookup returns CDR1 SNHLY and CDR2 FYNNEI. This CDR3 is CASSAGPTSSYNSPLHF. CDR3 bases: TGTGCCAGCAGTGCGGGACCGACAAGCTCCTATAATTCACCCCTCCACTTT.

V and J are TRBV28 and TRBJ2-1; 8 nucleotides agree with TRBD2. The CDR3 consists of 16 residues. Looked up from germline, CDR1 is MDHEN and CDR2 is SYDVKM. J lost 7 bases, V lost 6 bases, and 14 bases had no gene match. The CDR3 is CASSPVGSGSSNEQFF. The CDR3 DNA reads TGTGCCAGCAGCCCTGTCGGCAGCGGGAGTAGTAATGAGCAGTTCTTC.

V and J are TRBV5-4 and TRBJ2-1; no reliable D call. CDR1 and CDR2 from the germline V gene are SGHNT and YYREEE (reference sequence). CDR3 length: 15 residues. Trimming took off 0 bases at V and 9 bases at J, with 16 bases between the two ends. CDR3 amino acids: CASSLGPRAGSEQFF. In DNA form, the CDR3 reads TGTGCCAGCAGCTTGGGGCCTAGGGCCGGCAGTGAGCAGTTCTTC.

This clonotype was counted a single time. This clone may be a read error of a much larger clone one base away. The chain carries TRBV2 and TRBJ2-2; 7 nucleotides align to TRBD1. The CDR3 sequence is 14 residues long. Germline CDR1 is SNHLY and CDR2 is FYNNEI. The V gene end was trimmed by 6 bases and the J gene end by 4 bases; junction bases not matched to a gene: 5. In DNA, the CDR3 is TGTGCCAGCAGGGGGACAGCGAGCACCGGGGAGCTGTTTTTT. Translated, it gives CASRGTASTGELFF.

This clonotype appeared many times. The chain carries TRBV18 and TRBJ1-5, with D uncertain. With 6 bases removed from V and 5 bases from J, the gap between germline ends came to 11 bases. The germline CDR1 and CDR2 sequences are KGHSH and LQKENI. The CDR3 spans 13 residues. This CDR3 is CASSISGDQPQHF. For the CDR3, the DNA is TGTGCCAGCTCGATCTCAGGCGATCAGCCCCAGCATTTT.

The gene calls are TRBV9 and TRBJ1-3; D is unresolved. V was cut by 0 bases and J by 2 bases, with 6 bases left in between. The CDR3 consists of 14 residues. Per the germline V gene, CDR1 is SGDLS and CDR2 is YYNGEE. The CDR3 DNA is TGTGCCAGCAGCGTAGCTCTCCCTGGAAACACCATATATTTT. This gives the protein CASSVALPGNTIYF. Based on the CDR3 plus reference TRBV9 and TRBJ1-3, the full variable domain is DSGVTQTPKHLITATGQRVTLRCSPRSGDLSVYWYQQSLDQGLQFLIQYYNGEERAKGNILERFSAQQFPDLHSELNLSSLELGDSALYFCASSVALPGNTIYFGEGSWLTVV.

This clonotype was counted at least ten times. The chain combines TRBV6-1 with TRBJ2-7; D ambiguous. Trimming took 7 bases from V and 6 from J, leaving 10 bases between them. CDR3 length: 11 amino acids. Germline lookup yields CDR1 MNHNS and CDR2 SASEGT. This CDR3 is CASKLSVEQYF. The CDR3 DNA reads as TGTGCCAGCAAGCTTTCAGTCGAGCAGTACTTC.

Comment on this clonotype: A much larger clone differs from this one at a single base, so this may be a read error. The CDR3 sequence: CASRERAVSYEQYF. The DNA of the CDR3 is TGTGCCAGCAGGGAAAGGGCAGTCTCCTACGAGCAGTACTTC. The V and J genes are TRBV2 and TRBJ2-7; the D is unclear. CDR1 and CDR2 from the germline V gene are SNHLY and FYNNEI. V was trimmed by 6 bases and J by 0 bases, leaving 12 bases between them. The CDR3 has 14 amino acids.

Many counts were recorded for this clonotype. CDR3 protein: CSVEERRRATNTEAFF. DNA for the CDR3: TGCAGCGTTGAAGAAAGACGGAGGGCCACCAACACTGAAGCTTTCTTT. This chain joins TRBV29-1 and TRBJ1-1; D remains unclear. This CDR3 has 16 amino acids. Germline V gene lookup returns CDR1 SQVTM and CDR2 ANQGSEA. The germline V and J ends were trimmed by 0 bases and 2 bases, with 16 bases remaining between them.

The chain's CDR3 is CASSSGGHYGYTF. DNA for the CDR3: TGTGCCAGCAGTTCAGGGGGCCACTATGGCTACACCTTC. The gene calls are TRBV6-5 and TRBJ1-2; 8 bases are a match to TRBD1. Germline V lookup: CDR1 MNHEY, CDR2 SVGAGI. The J segment lost 3 bases and the V segment lost 4 bases, leaving 1 base of the junction unmatched. CDR3 length: 13 residues.